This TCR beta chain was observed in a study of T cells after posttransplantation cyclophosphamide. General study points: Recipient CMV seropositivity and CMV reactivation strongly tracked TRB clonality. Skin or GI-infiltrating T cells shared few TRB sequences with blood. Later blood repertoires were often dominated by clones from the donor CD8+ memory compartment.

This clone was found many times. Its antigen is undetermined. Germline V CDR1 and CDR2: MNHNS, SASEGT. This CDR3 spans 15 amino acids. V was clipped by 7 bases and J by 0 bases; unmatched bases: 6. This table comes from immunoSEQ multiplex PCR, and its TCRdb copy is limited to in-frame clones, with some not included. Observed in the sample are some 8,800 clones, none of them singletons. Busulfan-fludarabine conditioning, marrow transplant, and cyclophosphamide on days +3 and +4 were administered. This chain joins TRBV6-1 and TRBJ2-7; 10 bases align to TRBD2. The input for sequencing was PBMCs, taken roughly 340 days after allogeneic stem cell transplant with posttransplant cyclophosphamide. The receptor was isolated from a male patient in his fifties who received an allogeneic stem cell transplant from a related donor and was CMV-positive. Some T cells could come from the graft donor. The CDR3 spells CASTRGTSVSYEQYF. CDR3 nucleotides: TGTGCCAGCACCCGGGGGACTAGCGTCTCCTACGAGCAGTACTTC.